One sample yielded the 23 T cell receptor beta chains listed below, sequenced in a study of shared clonotypes between healthy human individuals. The naive CD8 fraction comprised CD45RO-negative cells positively selected for CCR7 and excluded terminally differentiated effector memory CD45RA+ cells. TCRdb's table, derived via immunoSEQ multiplex PCR, lists solely in-frame clones and lacks some. The sample has about 820,000 clones, around 92% seen once. The source material was naive CD8+ T cells sorted from blood. The receptors were sampled from a man aged 30-40 years in good health.

About this clone itself: This sample also contains other DNA sequences that code for the same CDR3. V and J are TRBV27 and TRBJ2-1; 7 bases line up with TRBD1. Germline V gene data show CDR1 as MNHEY and CDR2 as SMNVEV (reference sequence). CDR3 size: 12 residues. With 7 bases clipped from V and 3 bases from J, the junction kept 0 bases outside the gene matches. CDR3 nucleotide sequence: TGTGCCAGCACAGGGGGCTACAATGAGCAGTTCTTC. Protein product: CASTGGYNEQFF.

This clone has a single count. One end of the junction is discordant with germline, which a read error may explain. Other DNA sequences in the sample encode the same CDR3. The chain carries TRBV10-3 and TRBJ1-3, with D unresolved. This CDR3 comprises 14 residues. The V gene's germline CDR1 is ENHRY and CDR2 SYGVKD. DNA of the CDR3: TGCGCCATCAGGTCGGACCTTTCTGGAAACACCATATATTTT. Translation gives CAIRSDLSGNTIYF.

The DNA of the CDR3 is TGTGCCAGCAGGAAAGGGCTGGCGGGAGAGAACACCGGGGAGCTGTTTTTT. The encoded protein is CASRKGLAGENTGELFF. The chain has TRBV7-9 and TRBJ2-2; 7 nucleotides match TRBD2. This CDR3 comprises 17 residues. J was trimmed by 1 base and V by 6 bases; bases with no gene match: 11. Germline V gene lookup returns CDR1 SEHNR and CDR2 FQNEAQ (reference sequence).

The V gene is TRBV27, the J gene TRBJ2-1; 12 positions agree with TRBD2. V was pared by 8 bases and J by 10 bases, with 12 bases of the junction left unmatched. Germline V gene sequence: CDR1 MNHEY, CDR2 SMNVEV (reference sequence). This CDR3 region has 15 residues. The CDR3 nucleotides read TGTGCCAGCCCTTGTGAGTCTAGCGGGAGGGGGGAGCAGTTCTTC. Encoded protein: CASPCESSGRGEQFF.

The chain has TRBV2 and TRBJ1-4; no reliable D call. The V gene lost 7 bases and the J gene lost 0 bases, with 24 bases spanning the gap. CDR1 is SNHLY and CDR2 is FYNNEI in the germline V gene. The CDR3 contains 19 residues. CDR3 protein: CASTLMVRTMEATNEKLFF. The CDR3 nucleotides read TGTGCCAGCACGTTGATGGTTCGGACGATGGAAGCAACTAATGAAAAACTGTTTTTT.

This chain connects TRBV27 to TRBJ2-3; D not certain. This CDR3 has 14 residues. Germline CDR1 is MNHEY and CDR2 is SMNVEV (reference sequence). The V end was cut by 4 bases, the J end by 0 bases, with 8 bases between. CDR3 nucleotide sequence: TGTGCCAGCAGTTGGGTAGGAAGCACAGATACGCAGTATTTT. Translation gives CASSWVGSTDTQYF.

V gene TRBV7-2 combines with J gene TRBJ1-4; the D gene is possibly TRBD1 (5 bases). Germline V lookup: CDR1 SGHTA, CDR2 FQGNSA. CDR3 size: 18 residues. V was clipped by 3 bases and J by 7 bases, with 24 bases between them. In nucleotides, the CDR3 is TGTGCCAGCAGCTTGGGGGAGGCGGGGCTCAGGGCTTCTGAAAAACTGTTTTTT. Its protein is CASSLGEAGLRASEKLFF.

This chain joins TRBV21-1 and TRBJ2-1; the table gives TRBD1 as D, unverified against the DNA. TRBV21-1 is deemed a pseudogene. This CDR3 is built from 19 residues. In DNA form, the CDR3 reads TGTGCCAGCATCCAATACAGGGCTACCAGTGGAGAGGCCTACAATGAGCAGTTCTTC. Encoded protein: CASIQYRATSGEAYNEQFF.

Regarding this clone: Other nucleotide sequences from this sample produce the same CDR3. The chain couples TRBV9 to TRBJ1-5; perhaps TRBD1 as D (5 bases). CDR3 length: 15 amino acids. V was shortened by 4 bases and J by 3 bases, with 14 bases between the two germline ends. The germline V gene encodes CDR1 SGDLS and CDR2 YYNGEE. CDR3 sequence: CASSPGGGFNQPQHF. The CDR3 coding sequence is TGTGCCAGCAGCCCCGGGGGAGGGTTCAATCAGCCCCAGCATTTT.

The chain couples TRBV29-1 to TRBJ1-2; 9 bases match TRBD1. Germline lookup yields CDR1 SQVTM and CDR2 ANQGSEA. The CDR3 runs to 13 residues. V trimming: 5 bases; J trimming: 4 bases; junction bases outside the gene matches: 5. Here the CDR3 reads CSVWDRDFYGYTF. In nucleotides, the CDR3 is TGCAGCGTTTGGGACAGGGACTTCTATGGCTACACCTTC.

This clone turned up a few times. This rearrangement joins TRBV6-5 to TRBJ2-4; no firm D call. Looked up from germline, CDR1 is MNHEY and CDR2 is SVGAGI. The CDR3 runs to 11 residues. Trimming took 8 bases from V and 9 from J, leaving 11 bases between them. This chain's CDR3 is CASGLPGIQYF. Written as DNA, the CDR3 is TGTGCCAGCGGCTTACCGGGCATTCAGTACTTC.

The chain links TRBV11-2 to TRBJ2-1; 10 positions match TRBD1. V lost 1 base, J lost 5 bases, and 8 bases stayed unmatched. The CDR3 length is 17 residues. The germline V gene encodes CDR1 SGHAT and CDR2 FQNNGV. The CDR3 reads CASSLGKTGGVNNEQFF. The CDR3 region has the DNA TGTGCCAGCAGCTTAGGGAAGACAGGGGGCGTTAACAATGAGCAGTTCTTC.

The chain has TRBV27 and TRBJ2-7, with D perhaps TRBD1 or TRBD2 (5 bases each). Per germline, CDR1 MNHEY and CDR2 SMNVEV (reference sequence). CDR3 length equals 16 residues. Trimming left V 5 bases short and J 2 bases short, with 19 bases between. Written as DNA, the CDR3 is TGTGCCAGCAGTGCCACCCTCCGGGACCTCGCCTACGAGCAGTACTTC. As protein: CASSATLRDLAYEQYF.

This chain uses TRBV10-2 with TRBJ1-5; D is perhaps TRBD1 (6 bases). CDR3 length: 16 residues. CDR1 is WSHSY, CDR2 SAAADI, per germline. The V end lost 10 bases, the J end lost 0 bases, and 19 bases lay between the germline ends. For the CDR3, the DNA is TGCGCCACCCGGGACATCCTAGATTCTAGCAATCAGCCCCAGCATTTT. Translation: CATRDILDSSNQPQHF.

The chain carries TRBV2 and TRBJ2-5; possibly TRBD2 for D (6 bases). V gave up 6 bases and J gave up 1 base, with 12 bases separating them. The CDR3 covers 14 residues. Germline V lookup: CDR1 SNHLY, CDR2 FYNNEI. The CDR3 coding sequence is TGTGCCAGCAGACCAGGGACTGTCCAAGAGACCCAGTACTTC. Amino acid sequence: CASRPGTVQETQYF.

The chain has TRBV11-3 and TRBJ2-7; D ambiguous. The CDR3 spans 14 residues. V lost 1 base, J lost 0 bases, and 7 bases lay in between. CDR1 and CDR2 from the germline V gene are SGHNT and YENEEA. The CDR3 loop is CASSLGAASYEQYF. The CDR3 DNA is TGTGCCAGCAGCTTAGGGGCGGCCTCCTACGAGCAGTACTTC.

The chain employs TRBV7-6 and TRBJ2-2; 7 nucleotides match TRBD1. Trimming removed 7 bases from V and 6 bases from J; junction bases left unmatched: 8. CDR1 and CDR2 from the germline V gene are SGHVS and FNYEAQ. The CDR3 extends over 14 amino acids. The CDR3 DNA sequence: TGTGCCAGCACCCCCTCCACAGGGGCCGGGGAGCTGTTTTTT. Translation: CASTPSTGAGELFF.

The chain recombines TRBV27 with TRBJ2-7; TRBD2 aligns across 8 bases. Germline assignment: CDR1 MNHEY and CDR2 SMNVEV (reference sequence). The CDR3 sequence is 14 residues long. V was clipped by 0 bases and J by 5 bases; unmatched bases: 3. The CDR3 sequence: CASSLSRAGDEQYF. The DNA for the CDR3 is TGTGCCAGCAGTTTATCAAGAGCGGGAGACGAGCAGTACTTC.

This clone was observed a single time. In DNA, the CDR3 is TGTGCCAGCAGCCTGATGGATGGCTACACCTTC. Encoded protein: CASSLMDGYTF. The rearrangement links TRBV7-2 to TRBJ1-2; no reliable D call. This CDR3 has 11 amino acids. V was cut by 5 bases and J by 6 bases, with 7 bases left in between. The germline V gene encodes CDR1 SGHTA and CDR2 FQGNSA. Full variable domain (missing parts from reference TRBV7-2 and TRBJ1-2): GAGVSQSPSNKVTEKGKDVELRCDPISGHTALYWYRQSLGQGLEFLIYFQGNSAPDKSGLPSDRFSAERTGGSVSTLTIQRTQQEDSAVYLCASSLMDGYTFGSGTRLTVV.

The J gene is TRBJ2-5, the V gene TRBV27, with D perhaps matching TRBD1 or TRBD2 (5 bases each). The germline V and J ends were trimmed by 3 bases and 4 bases, with 9 bases remaining between them. This CDR3 has 13 residues. Germline V gives CDR1 MNHEY, CDR2 SMNVEV (reference sequence). Written as DNA, the CDR3 is TGTGCCAGCAGTTTTTGGGGACGAGAGACCCAGTACTTC. It codes for CASSFWGRETQYF.

This chain connects TRBV28 to TRBJ2-7, with TRBD1 matching 10 bases. The CDR3 sequence is 14 residues long. With 6 bases clipped from V and 9 bases from J, the junction kept 11 bases outside the gene matches. Germline CDR1 MDHEN, CDR2 SYDVKM. The CDR3 protein is CASRNGTGAPGQYF. Written as DNA, the CDR3 is TGTGCCAGCAGAAATGGGACAGGGGCACCCGGGCAGTACTTC.

The chain carries TRBV5-1 and TRBJ2-3; D is perhaps TRBD2 (5 bases). The V gene's germline CDR1 is SGHRS and CDR2 YFSETQ. This CDR3 contains 14 residues. V lost 0 bases to trimming and J lost 2 bases, with 7 bases between them. The CDR3 nucleotides read TGCGCCAGCAGCTTGGCGGGAACCACAGATACGCAGTATTTT. It specifies CASSLAGTTDTQYF.

This clone was observed once. This chain links TRBV7-2 with TRBJ2-1, with 7 bases fitting TRBD1. The CDR3 extends over 14 amino acids. Germline loops: CDR1 SGHTA, CDR2 FQGNSA. The trim removed 4 bases at V and 2 bases at J, leaving 2 bases unmatched. The CDR3 DNA reads TGTGCCAGCAGCTCGACAGGGCCCTACAATGAGCAGTTCTTC. Residues: CASSSTGPYNEQFF.